This T cell receptor beta chain comes out of a study of cytomegalovirus exposure and HLA in healthy donors. Note on this clone: Its antigen is not identified.

General study findings and limits: Overall, approximately 150 TCR beta chains were annotated as cytomegalovirus-associated. Many donors shared some public TCRs, even though most TCR sequences were rare. Cytomegalovirus status was reportedly diagnosed by the classifier with high sensitivity and specificity.

This CDR3 contains 13 residues. The V gene lost 4 bases and the J gene lost 1 base, with 7 bases spanning the gap. Germline-derived CDR1 and CDR2 are SGHNT and YENEEA. PCR used 60 Vbeta primers and 13 Jbeta primers. Authors' methods: In a later analysis, approximately 80 million unique TCR beta chains included roughly 11 million shared by two or more donors. The assay was immunoSEQ multiplex PCR, and TCRdb's table has in-frame clones only and misses some. Clone size and V and J calls were adopted from that table, with D and trimming inferred from the DNA. This table has approximately 170,000 clones, roughly 79% appearing once.

V is TRBV11-3 and J is TRBJ1-1; D is unclear. The sequenced sample consisted of PBMCs. This clonotype originated in a woman aged 40 to 49 in good health and CMV-seronegative. CDR3 sequence: CASSSPGNTEAFF. The CDR3 DNA is TGTGCCAGCAGCTCCCCGGGGAACACTGAAGCTTTCTTT. Filled out from reference TRBV11-3 and TRBJ1-1, the complete variable domain reads EAGVVQSPRYKIIEKKQPVAFWCNPISGHNTLYWYLQNLGQGPELLIRYENEEAVDDSQLPKDRFSAERLKGVDSTLKIQPAELGDSAVYLCASSSPGNTEAFFGQGTRLTVV.